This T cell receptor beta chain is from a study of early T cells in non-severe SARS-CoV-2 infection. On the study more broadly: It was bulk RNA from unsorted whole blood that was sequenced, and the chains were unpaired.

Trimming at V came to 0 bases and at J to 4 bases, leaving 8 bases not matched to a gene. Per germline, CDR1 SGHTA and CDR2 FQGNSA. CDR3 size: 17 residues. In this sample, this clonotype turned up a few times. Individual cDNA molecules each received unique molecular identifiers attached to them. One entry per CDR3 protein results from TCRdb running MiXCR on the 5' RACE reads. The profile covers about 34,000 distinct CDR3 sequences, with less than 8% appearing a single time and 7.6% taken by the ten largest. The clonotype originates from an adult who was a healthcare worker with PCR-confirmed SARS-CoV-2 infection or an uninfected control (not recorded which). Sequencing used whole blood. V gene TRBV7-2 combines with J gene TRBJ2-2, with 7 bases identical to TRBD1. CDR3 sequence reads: CASSLAITTGSTGELFF. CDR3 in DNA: TGTGCCAGCAGCTTAGCGATCACGACAGGGAGCACCGGGGAGCTGTTTTTT.